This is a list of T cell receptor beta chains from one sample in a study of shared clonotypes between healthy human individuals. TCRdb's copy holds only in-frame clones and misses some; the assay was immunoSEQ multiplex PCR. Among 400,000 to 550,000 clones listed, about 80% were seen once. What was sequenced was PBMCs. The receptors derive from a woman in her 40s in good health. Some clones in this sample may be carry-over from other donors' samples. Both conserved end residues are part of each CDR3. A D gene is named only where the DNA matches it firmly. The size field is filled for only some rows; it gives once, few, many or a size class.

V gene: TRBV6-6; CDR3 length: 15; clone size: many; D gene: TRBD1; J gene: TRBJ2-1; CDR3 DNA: TGTGCCAGCAGTTACGCCGGACAGGGGCACAATGAGCAGTTCTTC; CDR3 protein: CASSYAGQGHNEQFF
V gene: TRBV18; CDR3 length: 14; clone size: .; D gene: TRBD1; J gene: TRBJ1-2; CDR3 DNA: TGTGCCAGCTCACCTTCAGACAGGGAAGCTGGCTACACCTTC; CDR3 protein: CASSPSDREAGYTF
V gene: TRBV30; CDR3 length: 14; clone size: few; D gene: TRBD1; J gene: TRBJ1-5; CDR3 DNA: TGTGCCTGGAGTGTAGGGACAGGGGATCAGCCCCAGCATTTT; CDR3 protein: CAWSVGTGDQPQHF
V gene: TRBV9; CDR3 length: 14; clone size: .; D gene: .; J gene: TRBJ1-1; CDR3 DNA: TGTGCCAGCAGCCCCCAAGGCGTGAACACTGAAGCTTTCTTT; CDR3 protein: CASSPQGVNTEAFF
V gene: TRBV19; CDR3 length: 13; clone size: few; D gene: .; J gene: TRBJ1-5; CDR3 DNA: TGTGCCAGTGAGATAGCGGGAAATCAGCCCCAGCATTTT; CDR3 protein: CASEIAGNQPQHF
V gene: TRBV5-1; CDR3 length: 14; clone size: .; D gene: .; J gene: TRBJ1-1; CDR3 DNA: TGCGCCAGCAGTAATTCAGGTCCTCTCACTGAAGCTTTCTTT; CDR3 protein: CASSNSGPLTEAFF
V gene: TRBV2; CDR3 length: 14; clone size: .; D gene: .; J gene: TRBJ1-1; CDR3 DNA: TGTGCCAGCAGTTTCAGGCAGGTTAACACTGAAGCTTTCTTT; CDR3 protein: CASSFRQVNTEAFF
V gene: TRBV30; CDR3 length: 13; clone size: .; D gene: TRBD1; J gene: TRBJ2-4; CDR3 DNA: TGTGCCTGGAGGGGTAAGGGGGCCGACATTCAGTACTTC; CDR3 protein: CAWRGKGADIQYF
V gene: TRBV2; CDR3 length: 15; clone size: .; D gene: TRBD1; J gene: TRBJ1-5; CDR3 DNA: TGTGCCAGCAGTGGAAAGACAGGGGGTAATCAGCCCCAGCATTTT; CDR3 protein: CASSGKTGGNQPQHF
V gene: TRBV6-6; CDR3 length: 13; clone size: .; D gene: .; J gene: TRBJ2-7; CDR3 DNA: TGTGCCAGCAGCCCCGGGGTAGCGTGGGAGCAGTACTTC; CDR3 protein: CASSPGVAWEQYF
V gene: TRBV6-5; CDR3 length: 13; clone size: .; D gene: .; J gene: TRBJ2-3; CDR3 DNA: TGTGCCAGCAGTTATCACCCCGCGGATACGCAGTATTTT; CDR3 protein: CASSYHPADTQYF
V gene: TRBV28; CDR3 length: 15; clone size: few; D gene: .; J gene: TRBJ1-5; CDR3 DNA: TGTGCCAGCAGTTTAAGAAGAGGGTATTACCAGCCCCAGCATTTT; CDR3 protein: CASSLRRGYYQPQHF
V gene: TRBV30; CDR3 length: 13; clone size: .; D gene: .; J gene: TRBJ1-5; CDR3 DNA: TGTGCCTGGAGTGTAAACATAAATCAGCCCCAGCATTTT; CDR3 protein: CAWSVNINQPQHF
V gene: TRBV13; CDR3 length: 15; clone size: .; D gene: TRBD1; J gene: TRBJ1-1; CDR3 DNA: TGTGCCAGCAGACTACGTGGACAGGGGACCACTGAAGCTTTCTTT; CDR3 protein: CASRLRGQGTTEAFF
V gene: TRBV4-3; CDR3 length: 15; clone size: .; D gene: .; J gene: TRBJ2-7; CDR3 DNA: TGCGCCAGCAGCCTCCGGTCGGGCGGCTCCTACGAGCAGTACTTC; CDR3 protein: CASSLRSGGSYEQYF
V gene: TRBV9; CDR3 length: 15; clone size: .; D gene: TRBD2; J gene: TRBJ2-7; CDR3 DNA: TGTGCCAGCAGCCCTAGAGCGGGATTCGGCTACGAGCAGTACTTC; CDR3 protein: CASSPRAGFGYEQYF
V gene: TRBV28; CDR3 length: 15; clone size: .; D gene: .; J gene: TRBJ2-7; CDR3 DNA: TGTGCCAGCAGTTTCCCAATGACAGGTTCTAACGAGCAGTACTTC; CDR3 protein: CASSFPMTGSNEQYF
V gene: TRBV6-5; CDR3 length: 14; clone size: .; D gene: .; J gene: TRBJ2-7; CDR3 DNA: TGTGCCAGCAGTCTACACCGGGAGTGGTACGAGCAGTACTTC; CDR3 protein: CASSLHREWYEQYF
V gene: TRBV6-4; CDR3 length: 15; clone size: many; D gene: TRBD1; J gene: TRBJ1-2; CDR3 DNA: TGTGCCAGCAGCCCGACAGGGTTTTCTAACTATGGCTACACCTTC; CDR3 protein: CASSPTGFSNYGYTF
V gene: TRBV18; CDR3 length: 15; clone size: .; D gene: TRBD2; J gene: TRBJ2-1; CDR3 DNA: TGTGCCAGCTCACGCCCGGGGACTAGCGGGTATGAGCAGTTCTTC; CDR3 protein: CASSRPGTSGYEQFF
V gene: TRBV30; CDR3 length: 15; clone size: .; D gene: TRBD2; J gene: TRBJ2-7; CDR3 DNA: TGTGCCTGGAGCCCCACGGGGGGGGGCGTCTACGAGCAGTACTTC; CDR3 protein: CAWSPTGGGVYEQYF
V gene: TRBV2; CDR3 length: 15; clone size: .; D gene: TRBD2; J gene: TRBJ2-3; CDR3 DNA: TGTGCCAGCACCGCGGGTAGCGGGATGGCAGATACGCAGTATTTT; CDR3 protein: CASTAGSGMADTQYF
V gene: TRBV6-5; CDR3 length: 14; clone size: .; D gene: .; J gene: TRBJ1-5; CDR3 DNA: TGTGCCAGCAGTTTCAACAGGGACAATCAGCCCCAGCATTTT; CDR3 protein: CASSFNRDNQPQHF
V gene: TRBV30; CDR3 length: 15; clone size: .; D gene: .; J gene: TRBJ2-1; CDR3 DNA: TGTGCCTGGAGTGTTGGAGGAGGTTGGGACAATGAGCAGTTCTTC; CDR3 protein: CAWSVGGGWDNEQFF